This TCR beta chain appears in the sequencing data of a study of shared clonotypes between healthy human individuals (dated by TCRdb to 2018 to 2020). Some background on the complete study: Three men and a couple of women, aged 18 to 49 years, made up the cohort. Leukapheresis yielded between about 0.8 and 9.5 billion PBMCs per donor. To increase sequencing depth and limit assay-specific biases, different laboratories used diverse techniques to prepare libraries and sequence TCR repertoires. For each donor, CD4 naive and CD4 memory were each given three plates, CD8 naive was given two plates, and CD8 memory was given one plate. Blood TCR repertoires of a handful of healthy adults were deeply sequenced to estimate repertoire size and the extent of clonotype sharing between individuals.

Healthy HIV-negative adults with no recently reported acute infections or vaccinations were included as donors. Every donor was a Caucasian adult residing in Nashville, Tennessee, USA. CD4+ T cells were enriched by magnetic negative selection, after which naive cells were positively selected on CD45RA and the negative fraction was taken as the memory subset. Blood was obtained by leukapheresis, after which PBMCs were separated by Ficoll-Histopaque density gradient centrifugation and cryopreserved in liquid nitrogen vapor phase. Analytical flow cytometry was used to check the purity and quantity of each magnetically sorted T cell population. Genomic DNA was isolated from every sorted fraction and measured by UV absorbance on a Nanodrop 2000c. As regards this clone: This receptor's antigen is unknown. One base away there is no much larger clone; base qualities are not given.

Using the deep immunoSEQ assay, TCR CDR3 regions were amplified from genomic DNA by multiplex PCR. Genomic DNA extracted from each cell subset was distributed evenly over all wells of several immunoSEQ 96-well plates, and each plate served as one replicate. For sorted subsets, each replicate PCR was loaded with approximately 200 ng genomic DNA, equivalent to about 33,000 T cell genomes. Purified libraries were quantified with a Qubit 3.0 fluorometer, sized on a Bioanalyzer 2100, and re-quantified with the KAPA Library Quantification kit. A separate single-read 150-cycle Illumina NextSeq 550 flow cell was used to sequence each immunoSEQ 96-well plate. As for the original processing: The immunoSEQ output contained only junctional sequences without quality scores, so filtering could not match that applied to full-length reads. Sequences were annotated with PyIR, a Python wrapper for IgBLAST v1.9, using IMGT germline references to assign V/J genes and CDR3. Any read was removed if the V/J assignment was weak (E-value above 1e-6), the CDR3 was missing, or the read contained stop codons, out-of-frame junctions, or ambiguous translated residues. V3J clonotypes were defined as sequences sharing the same inferred V gene, J gene, and CDR3 amino acid sequence. Percentage overlap between repertoires was computed as shared unique clonotypes divided by the size of the smaller repertoire. Richness of each repertoire was evaluated using RTK rarefaction, the Chao1 estimator, and Recon v2.1 estimates of unobserved clonotypes. OLGA was used to compute generation probabilities for all TCRbeta clonotypes that the gDNA method yielded from four donors. Imported from immuneACCESS, the table was reduced by TCRdb to in-frame sequences with V and J called. These copies leave out some clones; in studies compared against another copy, an unresolved V gene accounts for under half, and the cause of the remainder is not known. V and J calls and clone size are as listed in that table; D and trimming were resolved from the DNA. The sample data list some 1.5 million clones, and 95% to 99% of these were observed just once. Roughly 0.42% of the sample lies in the top ten.

What the research found in general, with its limitations: Estimated clonotype richness was generally larger for naive than for memory subsets. Pairwise subsampling led to the expectation that sequencing depth would affect the degree of clonotype sharing among donors. Compared with non-shared clonotypes, the clonotypes found in all four sorted-subset donors had higher generation probabilities. Incomplete sequencing was indicated by rarefaction of sorted-subset datasets, despite the large sequencing depth. Approximately 5% of naive CD4, roughly 3.5% of naive CD8, around 2.3% of memory CD4, and 0.35% to 0.4% of memory CD8 clonotypes were shared across a few donors. Sampling was limited to blood, and TCR repertoires in tissue likely differ from TCR repertoires in blood. Because the study included a small number of donors, the genetic and exposure-history diversity represented was limited.

The germline V end is reduced by 4 bases and the J end by 4 bases; junction bases left unmatched: 2. The germline V gene specifies SGHRS as CDR1 and YFSETQ as CDR2. Inclusive of the bounding cysteine and phenylalanine, the CDR3 is 13 residues long. CDR3 DNA only is kept here, 39 bases in frame from base 1. The receptor was isolated from a man younger than 45 in good health. In this chain, TRBV5-1 is recombined with TRBJ1-2; TRBD1 matches 9 bases in the middle. Material for sequencing was naive CD4+ T cells sorted from blood. Per the publication, the cell subset or site label means: CD45RA+ positively selected. The CDR3 reads CASSETGGYGYTF. The DNA is as follows: TGCGCCAGCAGCGAGACAGGGGGCTATGGCTACACCTTC.